Listed below are T cell receptor beta chains from one sample, sequenced in a study of post-analysis software for immune sequencing data. TCRdb independently ran MiXCR on the PCR reads; one entry per CDR3 protein. The sample shows a few hundred thousand distinct CDR3 sequences, 30% to 45% of them seen only once. Material: blood. Receptors originate from a girl between 5 and 17 years old with multiple sclerosis. CDR3s leave out the opening cysteine and the closing phenylalanine or tryptophan. The order of the fields is V gene, CDR3 protein.

V gene: TRBV5-4
CDR3 protein: ASSPGPGRADTQY

V gene: TRBV5-1
CDR3 protein: ASSLDSYYEQY

V gene: TRBV5-1
CDR3 protein: ASRETQGIYTYEQY

V gene: TRBV12-3/TRBV12-4
CDR3 protein: ASSQGLFSYSEQF

V gene: TRBV11-2
CDR3 protein: ASSLVGTGLGYT

V gene: TRBV7-8
CDR3 protein: ASSLYRDLVETQY

V gene: TRBV12-3/TRBV12-4
CDR3 protein: TSSPGVGWSNQPQH

V gene: TRBV7-8
CDR3 protein: ASSPDRIYTGELF

V gene: TRBV11-1
CDR3 protein: ASSKGSGGEQY

V gene: TRBV5-1
CDR3 protein: ASSWDRGRTGELF

V gene: TRBV20-1
CDR3 protein: SAPQGDTEAF

V gene: TRBV5-1
CDR3 protein: ASAPYGVGTEAF

V gene: TRBV20-1
CDR3 protein: SARDKGQGGKLF

V gene: TRBV7-8
CDR3 protein: ASSLGWQVVYNEQF

V gene: TRBV10-3
CDR3 protein: AISEAGTNTEAF

V gene: TRBV24-1
CDR3 protein: ATDGLQETQY

V gene: TRBV3-1
CDR3 protein: ASSQSPGGLPSQPLH

V gene: TRBV7-9
CDR3 protein: ASSPDRGGTEAF

V gene: TRBV5-1
CDR3 protein: ASSVGTGATEAF

V gene: TRBV6-5
CDR3 protein: ASSYGLGQVSAEAF

V gene: TRBV5-1
CDR3 protein: ASSLVRTGPYNEQY

V gene: TRBV4-1
CDR3 protein: ASSQVITQRSYSNQPQH

V gene: TRBV6-2/TRBV6-3
CDR3 protein: ASTPWVGRNTEAF

V gene: TRBV5-6
CDR3 protein: ASSFRPSATNEKLF

V gene: TRBV5-1
CDR3 protein: ASSLGASGEDEQF

V gene: TRBV7-6
CDR3 protein: ASSLYGAGGPPPTDTQY